This T cell receptor beta chain was documented in a study of molecular identifiers for immune sequencing clone quantification. For this clonotype: A read error may explain this, as a much larger clone is one base away.

The length of the CDR3 is 19 residues. Germline V gives CDR1 SEHNR, CDR2 FQNEAQ (reference sequence). Both previously described methods and listed TCR primers were employed to make bulk TCR libraries. TCRdb re-called the PCR reads with MiXCR, one entry per CDR3 protein. The data contain 9,500 to 15,000 distinct CDR3 sequences, approximately 18% of them singletons. What was sequenced was naive CD8+ T cells from blood, with Jurkat cell RNA spiked in. The subset is: FACS-sorted CD8+CD4-CCR7+CD45RA+ naive T cells. The TCR sequence derives from a human donor in good health. Some libraries in this study had Jurkat cell RNA spiked in. The V and J genes are TRBV7-9 and TRBJ2-2; weak D call: TRBD2 (7 bases). For the CDR3, the DNA is TGTGCCGGCAGCTTGGTGGGGGGGCCTAAGCCCACGAACACCGGGGAGCTGTTTTTT. This gives the protein CAGSLVGGPKPTNTGELFF.